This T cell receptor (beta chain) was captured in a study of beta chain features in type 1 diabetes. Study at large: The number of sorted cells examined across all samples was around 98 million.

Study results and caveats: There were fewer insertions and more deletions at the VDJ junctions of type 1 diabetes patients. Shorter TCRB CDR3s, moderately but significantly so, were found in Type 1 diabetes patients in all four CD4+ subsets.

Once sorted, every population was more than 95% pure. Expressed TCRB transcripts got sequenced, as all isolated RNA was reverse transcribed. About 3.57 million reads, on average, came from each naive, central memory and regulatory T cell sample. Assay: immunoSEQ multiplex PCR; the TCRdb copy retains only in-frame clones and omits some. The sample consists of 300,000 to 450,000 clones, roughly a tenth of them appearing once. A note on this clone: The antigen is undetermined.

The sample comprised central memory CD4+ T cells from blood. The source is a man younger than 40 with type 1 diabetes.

The CDR3 reads CATGASGRAALYF. The CDR3 DNA sequence: TGTGCCACAGGGGCTAGCGGGAGGGCCGCTTTGTATTTT. This rearrangement joins TRBV2 to TRBJ2-3, with 12 nucleotides matching TRBD2. From germline, CDR1 is SNHLY and CDR2 FYNNEI. V lost 10 bases and J lost 14; bases outside the gene matches: 13. The CDR3 is 13 amino acids.